These 3 T cell receptor beta chains share one sample of origin, sequenced in a study of blood T cell repertoires in COVID-19. Here immunoSEQ multiplex PCR was the method, and the copy in TCRdb shows in-frame clones only, minus some. Of 130,000 or so clones in the sample, 65% to 85% were seen once. The source material was peripheral blood. These receptors originate from an elderly man with active or convalescent COVID-19.

This clone has a handful of counts. This rearrangement joins TRBV5-5 to TRBJ1-2, with 8 nucleotides matching TRBD1. This CDR3 contains 13 residues. The V and J ends lost 4 bases and 10 bases, in that order; junction bases with no gene match: 9. CDR1 is SGHKS and CDR2 is YYEKEE in the germline V gene (reference sequence). The CDR3 coding sequence is TGTGCCAGCAGCCCGGTTCAGGGGGCAGACTACACCTTC. Translation: CASSPVQGADYTF.

The sample holds one count of this clone. V usage is TRBV7-2 and J usage is TRBJ2-1; 16 bases map to TRBD2. Germline assignment: CDR1 SGHTA and CDR2 FQGNSA. This CDR3 is built from 16 residues. Unmatched junction bases numbered 5, after V lost 5 bases and J lost 7 bases. Here the CDR3 DNA reads TGTGCCAGCAGCCAGGGACTAGCGGGGGGGCTGAATGAGCAGTTCTTC. Translating gives CASSQGLAGGLNEQFF.

The rearrangement links TRBV4-1 to TRBJ2-3, with 11 positions matching TRBD2. Trimming at V came to 1 base and at J to 6 bases, leaving 9 bases not matched to a gene. The germline V gene encodes CDR1 MGHRA and CDR2 YSYEKL. The CDR3 covers 17 residues. CDR3 protein: CASSQGLRLAGLDTQYF. The DNA for the CDR3 is TGCGCCAGCAGCCAAGGGCTGAGACTAGCGGGGTTGGATACGCAGTATTTT.